This TCR beta chain derives from a study of T cell responses to AZD1222 COVID-19 vaccine. Study-level results: There were repertoire samples only from the period after the peak T cell response.

The table lists this clone with a few counts. The antigen is not known. The repertoire was sequenced with immunoSEQ multiplex PCR; TCRdb's copy has only in-frame clones and lacks some. The profile shows around 120,000 clones, roughly 88% of them singletons. V was pared by 6 bases and J by 2 bases, with 11 bases between. CDR1 and CDR2 from the germline V gene are LGHDT and YNNKEL (reference sequence). This CDR3 is built from 14 residues. The source material was peripheral blood, sampled on day 0 of AZD1222 vaccination. The V and J genes are TRBV3-1 (or the pseudogene TRBV3-2) and TRBJ1-3; D not resolved. The origin of this receptor is an adult in good health. CDR3 DNA sequence: TGTGCCAGCAGTGACGAGGAAGCTGGAAACACCATATATTTT. Protein product: CASSDEEAGNTIYF.